This T cell receptor (beta chain) was found in a study of blood T cell repertoires in COVID-19. Profiling relied on immunoSEQ multiplex PCR, and the TCRdb table lists in-frame clones only, not all of them. The repertoire consists of about 260,000 clones, with about 80% occurring once and the leading ten covering under 2%. The V gene lost 1 base and the J gene lost 9 bases, with 10 bases spanning the gap. This CDR3 is 13 amino acids long. Germline lookup yields CDR1 SGHAT and CDR2 FQNNGV. This TCR was sampled from a woman older than 75 with acute or convalescent COVID-19. The chain links TRBV11-2 to TRBJ2-1, with unresolved D. Sequencing input: peripheral blood. The CDR3 loop is CASSLVRQAEQFF. For the CDR3, the DNA is TGTGCCAGCAGCTTAGTTCGGCAGGCTGAGCAGTTCTTC.